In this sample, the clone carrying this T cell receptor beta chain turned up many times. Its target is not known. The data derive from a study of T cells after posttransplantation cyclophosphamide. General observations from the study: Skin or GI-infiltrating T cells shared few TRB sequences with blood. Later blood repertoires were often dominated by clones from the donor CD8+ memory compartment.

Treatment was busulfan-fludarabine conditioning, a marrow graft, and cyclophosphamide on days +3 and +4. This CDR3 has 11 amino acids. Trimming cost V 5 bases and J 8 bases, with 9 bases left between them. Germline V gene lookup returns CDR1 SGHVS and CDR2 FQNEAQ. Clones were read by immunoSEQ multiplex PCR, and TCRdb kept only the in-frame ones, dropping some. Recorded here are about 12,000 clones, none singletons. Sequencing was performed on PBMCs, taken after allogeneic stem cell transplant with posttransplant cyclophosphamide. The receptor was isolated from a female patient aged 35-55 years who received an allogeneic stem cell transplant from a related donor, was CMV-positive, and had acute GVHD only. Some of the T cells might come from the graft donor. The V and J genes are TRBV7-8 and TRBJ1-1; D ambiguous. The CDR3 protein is CASSTPKEAFF. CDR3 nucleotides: TGTGCCAGCAGCACCCCTAAGGAAGCTTTCTTT.